This T cell receptor (beta chain) was sequenced in a study of vaccination and CD4 T cells after COVID-19. Study in general: Spike peptides, overlapping and drawn from SARS-CoV-2, HCoV-NL63, HCoV-OC43 and HCoV-229E, were used to stimulate cells.

Sequencing of DNA taken from cultured CD4+ T cells relied on the Oncomine TCR Beta short-read assay. TCRdb reprocessed the PCR reads via MiXCR and lists one record per CDR3 protein. The sample has 13,000 or so distinct CDR3 sequences; approximately 50% are singletons. A remark on this clonotype: Its specificity is unknown.

This sample's treatment: 10-day PBMC culture with coronavirus spike peptide pools or control peptides (ViraFEST assay). Peptide-pool expansion of antigen-specific T cells preceded TCR sequencing in ViraFEST. Whole-study results and caveats: It was observed that, in convalescent patients, a median around 85% of reactive clones arose only post-vaccination.

Deletions cut 7 bases from V and 5 bases from J, with 21 bases between. Germline CDR1 MNHEY, CDR2 SMNVEV (reference sequence). The CDR3 spans 16 residues. J is TRBJ2-4 and V is TRBV27; D may be TRBD2 (6 bases). This TCR came from a human donor who had recovered from COVID-19. The sample comprised CD4+ T cells from blood, cultured in vitro. In DNA, the CDR3 is TGTGCCAGCATGGTTAAAAGGGGAGTAGCGGAAAACATTCAGTACTTC. The encoded protein is CASMVKRGVAENIQYF.